This T cell receptor (beta chain) was captured by sequencing in a study of blood T cell repertoires in COVID-19. Study-level information: The study drew acute and convalescent COVID-19 samples from the United States, Italy and Spain. T cells, B-cell-depleted T cells, or PBMCs supplied cDNA or gDNA.

Looked up from germline, CDR1 is PRHDT and CDR2 is FYEKMQ (reference sequence). The V end lost 1 base, the J end lost 7 bases, and 11 bases lay between the germline ends. This CDR3 contains 14 residues. As processed by the authors: Nucleated cell number was recorded as an estimate derived from reference gene primer amplification. The assay was immunoSEQ multiplex PCR, and TCRdb's table has in-frame clones only and misses some. Clone size and the V and J calls come from that table; the DNA yielded D and trimming. Seen here are 250,000 to 300,000 clones, roughly 91% observed once, and the top ten hold more than 9.5%.

The origin of this receptor is a woman aged 30 to 39 with COVID-19, enrolled during active disease. The sequenced material came from peripheral blood. J is TRBJ2-1 and V is TRBV13; possible D gene TRBD1, 5 bases. In DNA form, the CDR3 reads TGTGCCAGCAGCTTAGTCCCAGGGAATAATGAGCAGTTCTTC. As protein: CASSLVPGNNEQFF. Supplemented by reference TRBV13 and TRBJ2-1, the full variable domain reads AAGVIQSPRHLIKEKRETATLKCYPIPRHDTVYWYQQGPGQDPQFLISFYEKMQSDKGSIPDRFSAQQFSDYHSELNMSSLELGDSALYFCASSLVPGNNEQFFGPGTRLTVL.